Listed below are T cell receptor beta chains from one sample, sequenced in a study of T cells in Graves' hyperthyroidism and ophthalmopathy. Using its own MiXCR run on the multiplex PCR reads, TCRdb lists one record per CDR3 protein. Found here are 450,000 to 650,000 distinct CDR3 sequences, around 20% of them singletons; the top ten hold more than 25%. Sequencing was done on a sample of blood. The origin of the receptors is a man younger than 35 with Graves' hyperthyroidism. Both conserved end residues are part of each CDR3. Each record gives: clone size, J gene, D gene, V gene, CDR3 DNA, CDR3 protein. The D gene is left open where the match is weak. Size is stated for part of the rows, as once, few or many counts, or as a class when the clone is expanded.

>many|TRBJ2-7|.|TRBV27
TGTGCCAGCAACCCGACTACCCCAGGGCCCGGCTCCTACGAGCAGTACTTC
CASNPTTPGPGSYEQYF
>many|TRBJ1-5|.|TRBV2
TGTGCCAGCAGTGGCCTTGGTTATCAGCCCCAGCATTTT
CASSGLGYQPQHF
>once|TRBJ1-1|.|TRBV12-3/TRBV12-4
TGTGCCAGCCGAGTTTCCCGACGGAACACTGAAGCTTTCTTT
CASRVSRRNTEAFF
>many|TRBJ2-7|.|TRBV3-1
TGTGCCAGCAGCCAAGGTGCGCGAAGCGAGCAGTACTTC
CASSQGARSEQYF
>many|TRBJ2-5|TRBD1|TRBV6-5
TGTGCCAGCAGTTTAACGGGACAGGGCTCCCAAGAGACCCAGTACTTC
CASSLTGQGSQETQYF
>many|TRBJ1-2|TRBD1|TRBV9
TGTGCCAGTCCCGGCGAGGGGCGTCAAGGGGGGACAGACTATGGCTACACCTTC
CASPGEGRQGGTDYGYTF
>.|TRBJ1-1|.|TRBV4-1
TGCGCCAGCAGCCAGCCACGGGAAGGGAACACTGAAGCTTTCTTT
CASSQPREGNTEAFF
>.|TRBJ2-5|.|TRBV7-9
TGTGCCAGCACCTCTACAGCCCGCAGGGCAGAGACCCAGTACTTC
CASTSTARRAETQYF
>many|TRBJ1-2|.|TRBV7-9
TGTGCCAGCAGCCCCCCCCGTCGGGGGAACTATGGCTACACCTTC
CASSPPRRGNYGYTF
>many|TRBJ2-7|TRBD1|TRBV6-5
TGTGCCAGCAGGTATCCGGGACAGGGGACCTACGAGCAGTACTTC
CASRYPGQGTYEQYF
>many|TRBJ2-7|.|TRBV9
TGTGCCAGCAGCCCCGGGGGGCCCCCCTACGAGCAGTACTTC
CASSPGGPPYEQYF
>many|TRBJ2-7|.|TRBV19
TGTGCCAGTAGCATCACCACCCAGCCCGAGGCCGAGCAGTACTTC
CASSITTQPEAEQYF
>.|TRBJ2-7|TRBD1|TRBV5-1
TGCTCCAGCAGCTCGACAGGGGCGGGCGAGCAGTACTTC
CSSSSTGAGEQYF
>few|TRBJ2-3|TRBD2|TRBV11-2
TGTGCCAGCAGCTTAGAACTAGCGGGTTCGGATACGCAGTATTTT
CASSLELAGSDTQYF
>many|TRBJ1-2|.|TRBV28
TGTGCCAGCACTTTCGTAAGCGGGGAAGGCTACACCTTC
CASTFVSGEGYTF
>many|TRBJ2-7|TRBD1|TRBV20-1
TGCAGTGCTCCCGACAGGGCCTCAACCTACGAGCAGTACTTC
CSAPDRASTYEQYF
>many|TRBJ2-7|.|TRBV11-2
TGTGCCAGCAGTCCCGAGGCGGGGTGGGAGGCCTACGAGCAGTACTTC
CASSPEAGWEAYEQYF
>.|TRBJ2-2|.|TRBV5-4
TGTGCCAGCAGCTATTTGGTGCGGCCGGAGTACACCGGGGAGCTGTTTTTT
CASSYLVRPEYTGELFF
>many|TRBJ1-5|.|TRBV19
TGTGCCAGTAGCCTTTTTTGGGGAGAAACTTATAGCAATCAGCCCCAGCATTTT
CASSLFWGETYSNQPQHF
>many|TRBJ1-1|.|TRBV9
TGTGCCAGCAGCCCGACCAGGGGCGTAACGGGCACTGAAGCTTTCTTT
CASSPTRGVTGTEAFF
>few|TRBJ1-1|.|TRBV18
TGTGCCAGCTCACCCAGTGTCCCTGAAGCTTTCTTT
CASSPSVPEAFF
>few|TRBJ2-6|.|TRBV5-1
TGCGCCAGCAGCAACGACAGGACTGGGGCCAACGTCCTGACTTTC
CASSNDRTGANVLTF
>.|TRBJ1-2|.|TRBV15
TGTGCCACCAGTCCCGGGAGGTCACCACCTGGGGGCTACACCTTC
CATSPGRSPPGGYTF
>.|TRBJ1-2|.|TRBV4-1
TGCGCCAGCAGCCAAGTATCAGACTCCTATGGCTACACCTTC
CASSQVSDSYGYTF
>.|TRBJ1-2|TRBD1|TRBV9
TGTGCCAGCAGCGCCGGGACAGGGGTTAACTATGGCTACACCTTC
CASSAGTGVNYGYTF
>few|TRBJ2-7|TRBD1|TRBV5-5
TGTGCCAGCACCCGAGAACCACAGGGGAGCTACGAGCAGTACTTC
CASTREPQGSYEQYF
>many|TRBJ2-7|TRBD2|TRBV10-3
TGTGCCATCAGAGACACTAGCGGGGGGTGGGAGCAGTACTTC
CAIRDTSGGWEQYF
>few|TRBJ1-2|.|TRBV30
TGTGCCTGGAGTCGGCAGGTGGGAAATGGCTACACCTTC
CAWSRQVGNGYTF
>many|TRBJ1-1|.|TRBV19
TGTGCCAGTAAGCTTCGAATCGGGCAATTGAACACTGAAGCTTTCTTT
CASKLRIGQLNTEAFF
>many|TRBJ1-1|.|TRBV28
TGTGCCGCCGTCCGGCAGGGGTGGACTGAAGCTTTCTTT
CAAVRQGWTEAFF
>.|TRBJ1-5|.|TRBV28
TGTGCCAGCAGGTTGGGAATTAATCAGCCCCAGCATTTT
CASRLGINQPQHF
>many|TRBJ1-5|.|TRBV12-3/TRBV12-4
TGTGCCAGCTCTTTGGGGGGTAGCAATCAGCCCCAGCATTTT
CASSLGGSNQPQHF
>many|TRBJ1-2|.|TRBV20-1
TGCAGTGCTAGAGATACCCTCGCGGGAAACTATGGCTACACCTTC
CSARDTLAGNYGYTF
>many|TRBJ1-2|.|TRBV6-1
TGTGCCAGCAGTGAATCGAGGGGGGGCGGCTACACCTTC
CASSESRGGGYTF
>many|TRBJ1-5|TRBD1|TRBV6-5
TGTGCCAGCAGTTCAACCCAGGGGGGCAATCAGCCCCAGCATTTT
CASSSTQGGNQPQHF
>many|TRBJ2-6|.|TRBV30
TGTGCCTGGGAGATTTCGGCTGGGGCCAACGTCCTGACTTTC
CAWEISAGANVLTF
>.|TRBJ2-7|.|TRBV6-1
TGTGCCAGTAGTGACTGGAACTACGAGCAGTACTTC
CASSDWNYEQYF
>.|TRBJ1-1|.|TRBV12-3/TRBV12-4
TGTGCCAGCACCCGCCAGGGGTGGACTGAAGCTTTCTTT
CASTRQGWTEAFF
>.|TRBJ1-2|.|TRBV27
TGTGCCAGCAGTTTCCCCCAGGGAGGGGTAATCGGCTACACCTTC
CASSFPQGGVIGYTF
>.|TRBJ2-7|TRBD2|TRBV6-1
TGTGCCAGCAGCCGAACCGCAACTAGCGGGGTCCCCGAGAAGTACTTC
CASSRTATSGVPEKYF
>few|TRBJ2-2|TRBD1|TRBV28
TGTGCCAGCAGGCCCGGGACAGCCAGTTCCGGGGAGCTGTTTTTT
CASRPGTASSGELFF
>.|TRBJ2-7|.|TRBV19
TGTGCCAGTAGTATGGTTCTGGGGGACTTTAACGAGCAGTACTTC
CASSMVLGDFNEQYF
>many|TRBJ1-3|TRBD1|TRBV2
TGTGCCAGTCCCGGGACAGGGAAAGGAAACACCATATATTTT
CASPGTGKGNTIYF
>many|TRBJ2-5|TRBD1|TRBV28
TGTGCCAGCAGGCGACAGGGGGAAGAGACCCAGTACTTC
CASRRQGEETQYF
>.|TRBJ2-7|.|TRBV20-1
TGCAGTGCTACGGAAGGGATTGCCTACGAGCAGTACTTC
CSATEGIAYEQYF
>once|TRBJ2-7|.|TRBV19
TGTGCCAGTAGTGCCCCCGGGACGCCGGACGAGCAGTACTTC
CASSAPGTPDEQYF
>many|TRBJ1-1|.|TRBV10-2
TGCGCCAGCAGGGATCAACCTTCAGGGATTGGGGGTGACACTGAAGCTTTCTTT
CASRDQPSGIGGDTEAFF
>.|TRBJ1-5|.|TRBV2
TGTGCCAGCAGGGGCGGTCTGAGCGGACAGCCCCAGCATTTT
CASRGGLSGQPQHF
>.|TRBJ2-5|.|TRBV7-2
TGTGCCAGCAGCTCCGGGGACTGGCAAGAGACCCAGTACTTC
CASSSGDWQETQYF
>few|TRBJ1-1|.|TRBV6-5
TGTGCCAGCAGTTACTCGATACAGTCGGGACGAGGGGGGGCTTTCTTT
CASSYSIQSGRGGAFF
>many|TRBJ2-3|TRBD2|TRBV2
TGTGCCAGCAGTGAAGCTAGGGGACTAGCGGGGGTTCCAGATACGCAGTATTTT
CASSEARGLAGVPDTQYF
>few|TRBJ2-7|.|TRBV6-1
TGTACCAGCAGTGAACTTTCAGGCTACGAGCAGTACTTC
CTSSELSGYEQYF
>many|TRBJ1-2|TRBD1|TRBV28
TGTGCCAGCAGTTCACAGGGGCTTGGCTACACCTTC
CASSSQGLGYTF
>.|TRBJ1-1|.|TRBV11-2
TGTGCCAGCAGCTTAGAAGTGAACACTGAAGCTTGCTTT
CASSLEVNTEACF
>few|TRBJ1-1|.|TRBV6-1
TGTGCCAGCAGTGATGGGGAGGAGAACACTGAAGCTTTCTTT
CASSDGEENTEAFF
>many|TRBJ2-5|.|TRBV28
TGTGCCAGCAGCTACATGGGACGGTCCGGAGAGACCCAGTACTTC
CASSYMGRSGETQYF
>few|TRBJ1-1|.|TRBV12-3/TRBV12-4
TGTGCCAGCACCATGACGGTGAACACTGAAGCTTTCTTT
CASTMTVNTEAFF
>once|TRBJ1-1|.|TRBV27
TGTGCCAGCAGTCCGCGCGGCTTTGAAGGCACTGAAGCTTTCTTT
CASSPRGFEGTEAFF
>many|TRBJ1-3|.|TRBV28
TGTGCCAGCAGAACACAGGGTACCGGAAACACCATATATTTT
CASRTQGTGNTIYF
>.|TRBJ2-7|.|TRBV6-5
TGTGCCAGCAGTTACATGCCGGGACACACCTACGAGCAGTACTTC
CASSYMPGHTYEQYF